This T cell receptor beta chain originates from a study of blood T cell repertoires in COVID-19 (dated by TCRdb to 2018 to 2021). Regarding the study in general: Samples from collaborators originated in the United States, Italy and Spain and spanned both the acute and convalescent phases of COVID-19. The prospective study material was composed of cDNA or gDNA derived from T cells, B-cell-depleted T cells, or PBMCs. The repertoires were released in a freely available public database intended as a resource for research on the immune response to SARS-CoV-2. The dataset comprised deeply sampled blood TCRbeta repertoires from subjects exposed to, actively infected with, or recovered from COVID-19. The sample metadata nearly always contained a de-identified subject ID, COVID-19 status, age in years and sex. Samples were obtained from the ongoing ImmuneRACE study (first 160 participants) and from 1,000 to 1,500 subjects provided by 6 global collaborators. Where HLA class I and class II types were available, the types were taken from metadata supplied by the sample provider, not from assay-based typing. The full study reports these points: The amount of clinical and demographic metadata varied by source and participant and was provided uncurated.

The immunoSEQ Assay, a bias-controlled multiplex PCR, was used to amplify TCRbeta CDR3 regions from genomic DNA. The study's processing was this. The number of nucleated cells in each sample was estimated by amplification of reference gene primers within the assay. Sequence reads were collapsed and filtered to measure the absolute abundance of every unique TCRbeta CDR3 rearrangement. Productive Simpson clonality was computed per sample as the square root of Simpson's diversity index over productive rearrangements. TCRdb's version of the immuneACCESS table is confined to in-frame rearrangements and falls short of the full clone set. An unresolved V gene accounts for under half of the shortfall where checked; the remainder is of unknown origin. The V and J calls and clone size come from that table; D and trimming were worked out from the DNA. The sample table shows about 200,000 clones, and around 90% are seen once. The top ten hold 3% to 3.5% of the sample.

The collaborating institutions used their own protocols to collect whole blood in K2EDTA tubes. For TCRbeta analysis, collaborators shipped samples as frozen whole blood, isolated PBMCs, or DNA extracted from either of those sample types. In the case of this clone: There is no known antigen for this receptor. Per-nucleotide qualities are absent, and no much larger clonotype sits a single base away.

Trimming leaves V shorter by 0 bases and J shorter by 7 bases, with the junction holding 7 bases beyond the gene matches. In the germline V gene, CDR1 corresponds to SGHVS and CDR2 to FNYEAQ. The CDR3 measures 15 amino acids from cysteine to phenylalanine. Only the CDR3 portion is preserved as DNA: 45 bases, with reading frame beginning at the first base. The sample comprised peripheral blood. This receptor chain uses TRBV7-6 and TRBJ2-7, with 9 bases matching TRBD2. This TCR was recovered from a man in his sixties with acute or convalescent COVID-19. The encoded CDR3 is CASSLAASGTSEQYF. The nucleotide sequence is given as TGTGCCAGCAGCTTAGCGGCTAGCGGGACAAGTGAGCAGTACTTC.